These 2 T cell receptor beta chains came from one sample sequenced in a study of T cells in Graves' hyperthyroidism and ophthalmopathy. Researchers took RNA transcripts and amplified the TCR beta CDR3 regions from them. First-round RT-PCR targeting the TCR CDR3 was performed with the HTBI primer set. TCRdb used MiXCR to reprocess the multiplex PCR reads, holding one entry per CDR3 protein. The sample holds more than 500,000 distinct CDR3 sequences, 13% to 15% seen once. The sample taken for sequencing was blood. The receptors were sampled from a woman aged 40 to 50 with Graves' hyperthyroidism.

The chain uses TRBV6-1 and TRBJ2-1, with TRBD1 identical over 7 bases. The germline CDR1 and CDR2 sequences are MNHNS and SASEGT. V lost 5 bases and J lost 6; bases outside the gene matches: 13. This CDR3 is 16 amino acids long. The CDR3 loop is CASSSLTGWSINEQFF. Here the CDR3 DNA reads TGTGCCAGCAGTTCGCTGACAGGGTGGAGCATCAATGAGCAGTTCTTC.

This clonotype was observed at least ten times. The CDR3 loop reads CASSSTDLNTGELFF. In DNA form, the CDR3 reads TGTGCCAGCAGCTCTACAGACCTTAACACCGGGGAGCTGTTTTTT. This chain links TRBV5-6 with TRBJ2-2; no reliable D call. The CDR3 covers 15 residues. Germline assignment: CDR1 SGHDT and CDR2 YYEEEE. Trimming removed 3 bases from V and 2 bases from J, with 11 bases in between.